The clone carrying this TCR beta chain was picked up many times. This specimen belongs to a study of blood T cells in healthy people across ages. Through a sample-barcoded 5' primer and a J-beta primer mix, a second PCR was run for 7 to 11 cycles. Each TCR beta cDNA got a 12-nucleotide random molecular identifier. TCRdb reprocessed the 5' RACE reads with MiXCR, giving one entry per CDR3 protein. Of roughly 680,000 distinct CDR3 sequences listed, roughly half were seen once; the top ten hold 13%. J was trimmed by 4 bases and V by 5 bases; bases with no gene match: 10. CDR1 is MDHEN and CDR2 is SYDVKM in the germline V gene. The length of the CDR3 is 15 residues.

The sequence was obtained from a woman at least 80 years old in good health. The V and J genes are TRBV28 and TRBJ2-7; 8 nucleotides match TRBD1. Sequenced input: blood. CDR3 coding DNA: TGTGCCAGCAGTCCCTCCGGGACAGGAGCATACGAGCAGTACTTC. It encodes CASSPSGTGAYEQYF. Full variable domain (rest looked up from reference TRBV28 and TRBJ2-7): DVKVTQSSRYLVKRTGEKVFLECVQDMDHENMFWYRQDPGLGLRLIYFSYDVKMKEKGDIPEGYSVSREKKERFSLILESASTNQTSMYLCASSPSGTGAYEQYFGPGTRLTVT.